These T cell receptor beta chains were read from a single sample in a study of cytomegalovirus exposure and HLA in healthy donors. Sequenced by immunoSEQ multiplex PCR; TCRdb stores in-frame clones only, minus some. The sample has 150,000 to 200,000 clones. The sample consisted of PBMCs. Every receptor here comes from a woman aged 60 to 75 in good health and CMV-seronegative. Each CDR3 is given with its conserved first and last residue. D genes are given only for firm matches.

v_call	d_call	j_call	cdr3_nt	cdr3_aa
TRBV5-1	.	TRBJ1-3	TGCGCCAGCAGCTCACCGACAGGCTCTGGAAACACCATATATTTT	CASSSPTGSGNTIYF
TRBV7-8	TRBD1	TRBJ1-1	TGTGCCAGCAGCATTGACAGGGGGCCGAACACTGAAGCTTTCTTT	CASSIDRGPNTEAFF
TRBV7-2	.	TRBJ2-3	TGTGCCAGCAGCTTCAACGGCGGGACCAGACCAGATACGCAGTATTTT	CASSFNGGTRPDTQYF
TRBV5-4	.	TRBJ2-7	TGTGCCAGCAGCACCGGACAGGAGGGCTACGAGCAGTACTTC	CASSTGQEGYEQYF
TRBV7-3	TRBD1	TRBJ2-2	TGTGCCAGCAGCTCCACAGGGGGGAACACCGGGGAGCTGTTTTTT	CASSSTGGNTGELFF
TRBV4-2	TRBD1	TRBJ1-1	TGTGCCAGCGGAACCAAACAGGGACAGTACAACACTGAAGCTTTCTTT	CASGTKQGQYNTEAFF
TRBV9	TRBD1	TRBJ2-1	TGTGCCAGCAGCACGGGGACAGGACCCAATGAGCAGTTCTTC	CASSTGTGPNEQFF
TRBV7-8	.	TRBJ2-5	TGTGCCAGCAGCCCAACCGGAGGGCGGCCGGGTCAAGAGACCCAGTACTTC	CASSPTGGRPGQETQYF
TRBV28	.	TRBJ1-5	TGTGCCAGCAGTTTAGAAGGGAGTAGCAATCAGCCCCAGCATTTT	CASSLEGSSNQPQHF
TRBV18	.	TRBJ2-6	TGTGCCAGCTCACTACCTTCGAGGGTACCTTATGGGGCCAACGTCCTGACTTTC	CASSLPSRVPYGANVLTF
TRBV5-6	.	TRBJ1-5	TGTGCCAGCAGCTTCTGGCAGTTTGGTCAGCCCCAGCATTTT	CASSFWQFGQPQHF
TRBV7-2	.	TRBJ2-6	TGTGCCAGCAGACAAGGCGGGGCTGGGGCCAACGTCCTGACTTTC	CASRQGGAGANVLTF
TRBV9	TRBD1	TRBJ1-5	TGTGCCAGCAGCGCCGACAGGGCCGATCAGCCCCAGCATTTT	CASSADRADQPQHF
TRBV5-8	.	TRBJ2-5	TGTGCCAGCAGGATAATTCAAAGGGGGGAGACCCAGTACTTC	CASRIIQRGETQYF
TRBV7-2	.	TRBJ1-1	TGTGCCAGCAGCTTAGCCTCCCTCACTGAAGCTTTCTTT	CASSLASLTEAFF
TRBV7-3	TRBD2	TRBJ2-3	TGTGCCAGCAGCTTACTTGGCGGGGGGGAAACAGATACGCAGTATTTT	CASSLLGGGETDTQYF
TRBV29-1	TRBD1	TRBJ1-1	TGCAGCGTCGCGAATTACAGGGGCACTGAAGCTTTCTTT	CSVANYRGTEAFF
TRBV19	.	TRBJ1-1	TGTGCCAGTAGTATTGTCACGGTGCCCACTGAAGCTTTCTTT	CASSIVTVPTEAFF
TRBV5-6	.	TRBJ1-5	TGTGCCAGCAGCTTGGAAGGGGATTGGGATCAGCCCCAGCATTTT	CASSLEGDWDQPQHF
TRBV13	.	TRBJ2-2	TGTGCCAGCAGCCTAAGAGCGGGCCAGAACACCGGGGAGCTGTTTTTT	CASSLRAGQNTGELFF
TRBV7-9	TRBD1	TRBJ1-2	TGTGCCAGCACCGGGGACAGCTATGGCTACACCTTC	CASTGDSYGYTF
TRBV6-1	.	TRBJ1-4	TGTGCCAGCGTGGATAGGGGGGGGAATGAAAAACTGTTTTTT	CASVDRGGNEKLFF
TRBV6-1	.	TRBJ2-7	TGTGCCAGCAGGAGCGGACTAACCTACGAGCAGTACTTC	CASRSGLTYEQYF
TRBV6-6	TRBD1	TRBJ1-2	TGTGCCAGCAGGAGACAGGGGGCCTATGGCTACACCTTC	CASRRQGAYGYTF
TRBV7-2	TRBD1	TRBJ1-5	TGTGCCAGCAGCTTAGGGGACAGGGTAGGGCCCCAGCATTTT	CASSLGDRVGPQHF
TRBV5-6	TRBD2	TRBJ2-5	TGTGCCAGCAGCCCCCGTGGTAGCGGGGGGCCGGTGACCCAGTACTTC	CASSPRGSGGPVTQYF
TRBV7-9	.	TRBJ1-3	TGTGCCAGCAGCTTAGTTCCCGACAGCTCTGGAAACACCATATATTTT	CASSLVPDSSGNTIYF
TRBV5-6	.	TRBJ2-1	TGTGCCAGCAGCTTCCCCGGGACTTACAATGAGCAGTTCTTC	CASSFPGTYNEQFF
TRBV30	.	TRBJ2-7	TGTGCCTCGATAACAGGTACATCCTACGAGCAGTACTTC	CASITGTSYEQYF
TRBV6-1	.	TRBJ1-5	TGTGCCAGCAGTCCGAAGACAGCAAATCAGCCCCAGCATTTT	CASSPKTANQPQHF
TRBV18	.	TRBJ2-2	TGTGCCAGCTCACCTGCCAGCGGACGGAACACCGGGGAGCTGTTTTTT	CASSPASGRNTGELFF
TRBV6-5	TRBD1	TRBJ1-1	TGTGCCAGCAGTTACCGACTTGGACAGGCTCGGGGAGCTTTCTTT	CASSYRLGQARGAFF
TRBV5-1	.	TRBJ1-3	TGCGCCAGCAGCTTGGATTCAGTGCCCTCTGGAAACACCATATATTTT	CASSLDSVPSGNTIYF
TRBV5-6	.	TRBJ2-7	TGTGCCAGCAGCTTGATCCCGGGTTCGGACGAGCAGTACTTC	CASSLIPGSDEQYF
TRBV6-5	.	TRBJ1-6	TGTGCCAGCAGTCCCTCGGGAGCCACGGGATCACCCCTCCACTTT	CASSPSGATGSPLHF
TRBV5-1	TRBD2	TRBJ2-7	TGCGCCAGCAGCCCGGCTAGCGGCTCCTACGAGCAGTACTTC	CASSPASGSYEQYF
TRBV7-8	TRBD1	TRBJ2-2	TGTGCCAGCAGCTTAGCCGGGACAGGTAACACCGGGGAGCTGTTTTTT	CASSLAGTGNTGELFF
TRBV27	TRBD1	TRBJ1-2	TGTGCCAGCAGGCCCGACAGGGGGCATATCTATGGCTACACCTTC	CASRPDRGHIYGYTF
TRBV19	TRBD2	TRBJ2-7	TGTGCCAGTAGCCCCAGGGGTGGGACTAGTGCGCCCCTCTTC	CASSPRGGTSAPLF
TRBV27	TRBD2	TRBJ2-1	TGTGCCAGCAGTTTCCCCGGGACTAGCGGGAGGGTTCCTCGGCAGTTCTTC	CASSFPGTSGRVPRQFF
TRBV5-1	TRBD2	TRBJ2-3	TGCGCCAGCAGCTTGGCTGTGGGGGCGGGAGGTTCCACAGATACGCAGTATTTT	CASSLAVGAGGSTDTQYF
TRBV6-5	.	TRBJ2-2	TGTGCCAGCAGTTACTGGGAGGGGGTGAATCCCGGGGAGCTGTTTTTT	CASSYWEGVNPGELFF
TRBV10-3	.	TRBJ2-7	TGTGCCATCACCCAGGGGATACCCGTCGAGCAGTACTTC	CAITQGIPVEQYF
TRBV4-3	.	TRBJ1-2	TGCGCCAGCAGCCAAGCCACCCTTAGGTCAGGGCCCTCCTATGGCTACACCTTC	CASSQATLRSGPSYGYTF
TRBV10-3	TRBD2	TRBJ2-2	TGTGCCATCAGGGCGGGACTAGGGTACGGCGGGGAGCTGTTTTTT	CAIRAGLGYGGELFF
TRBV2	.	TRBJ1-5	TGTGCCAGCAGTGAAGAGTCGCGCACCCAGCATTTT	CASSEESRTQHF
TRBV6-5	TRBD1	TRBJ2-2	TGTGCCAGCAGTTACGCCTGGACAGGGGACACCGGGGAGCTGTTTTTT	CASSYAWTGDTGELFF
TRBV9	.	TRBJ2-1	TGTGCCAGCAGCGTAGTCCAGGATCCCTACAATGAGCAGTTCTTC	CASSVVQDPYNEQFF
TRBV7-2	TRBD2	TRBJ2-7	TGTGCCAGCAGCCGTAGGCGGACTAGCGGGAGAGAATACGAGCAGTACTTC	CASSRRRTSGREYEQYF
TRBV2	TRBD1	TRBJ1-2	TGTGCCAGCAGTCCCCTTGACAGGGGGGATGGCTACACCTTC	CASSPLDRGDGYTF
TRBV10-3	TRBD1	TRBJ2-7	TGTGCCATCAGCCGGGACAGAAACTACGAGCAGTACTTC	CAISRDRNYEQYF
TRBV5-5	.	TRBJ2-7	TGTGCCAGCAGTTCAACAGGGAACTACGAGCAGTACTTC	CASSSTGNYEQYF
TRBV5-4	.	TRBJ1-2	TGTGCCAGCAGCTTGGACAAAACAGGGTTCTATGGCTACACCTTC	CASSLDKTGFYGYTF
TRBV6-5	.	TRBJ1-4	TGTGCCAGCAGTTACTCCGGAGGGGCGACTAATGAAAAACTGTTTTTT	CASSYSGGATNEKLFF
TRBV30	.	TRBJ1-1	TGTGCCTGGAGGAGACAGTCAAGCTCTGAAGCTTTCTTT	CAWRRQSSSEAFF